These 30 T cell receptor beta chains came from one sample sequenced in a study of blood T cell repertoires in COVID-19. Generated by immunoSEQ multiplex PCR, the TCRdb table keeps only in-frame clones and is missing some. The sample has more than 150,000 clones, roughly 76% seen once. Specimen: peripheral blood. These receptors were collected from a woman over 75 with COVID-19, enrolled during active disease.

This clone was counted a few times. CDR3: CASRGLAGGTGELFF. The CDR3 DNA is TGTGCCAGCAGGGGACTAGCGGGAGGGACCGGGGAGCTGTTTTTT. This rearrangement joins TRBV2 to TRBJ2-2; the match to TRBD2 covers 16 bases. After removal of 6 bases from V and 5 bases from J, the junction contained 0 bases not matched to a gene. Germline V gene lookup returns CDR1 SNHLY and CDR2 FYNNEI. The CDR3 contains 15 residues. Filled out from reference TRBV2 and TRBJ2-2, the complete variable domain reads EPEVTQTPSHQVTQMGQEVILRCVPISNHLYFYWYRQILGQKVEFLVSFYNNEISEKSEIFDDQFSVERPDGSNFTLKIRSTKLEDSAMYFCASRGLAGGTGELFFGEGSRLTVL.

The J gene is TRBJ1-4, the V gene TRBV6-5; 8 nucleotides line up with TRBD1. The CDR3 runs 14 residues. Trimming cost V 11 bases and J 7 bases; bases outside gene matches: 12. The germline CDR1 and CDR2 sequences are MNHEY and SVGAGI. As DNA, the CDR3 is TGTGCCGCAGGGGGCGCAGGGTTGGGTGAAAAACTGTTTTTT. It encodes CAAGGAGLGEKLFF.

This clone showed up just a few times. One end of the junction is discordant with germline, which a read error may explain. The chain joins TRBV2 to TRBJ1-2; D perhaps matches TRBD1 (5 bases). Germline loops: CDR1 SNHLY, CDR2 FYNNEI. CDR3 length equals 12 residues. CDR3 sequence: CASSELGTKLLF. The CDR3 coding sequence is TGTGCCAGCAGTGAATTGGGGACTAAACTTCTCTTC.

The chain links TRBV19 to TRBJ1-1, with a tentative D call TRBD1 (6 bases). V lost 9 bases and J 7 bases, leaving 30 bases between the germline ends. The CDR3 totals 17 residues. CDR1 and CDR2 from the germline V gene are LNHDA and SQIVND (reference sequence). CDR3 in DNA: TGTGCCAGCCAAGTTTCCGCTTATTACAGGGAATACAGTGAAGCTTTCTTT. Protein sequence: CASQVSAYYREYSEAFF.

The rearrangement links TRBV11-3 to TRBJ1-3, with a possible D match to TRBD1 (6 bases). The CDR3 length is 15 residues. Trimming removed 5 bases from V and 4 bases from J, with 15 bases in between. Germline values: CDR1 SGHNT, CDR2 YENEEA. CDR3 nucleotide sequence: TGTGCCAGCAGCATCTCTACAGGGTCGGGAAACACCATATATTTT. Encoded protein: CASSISTGSGNTIYF.

The chain couples TRBV7-2 to TRBJ1-2; 7 bases match TRBD1. CDR1 is SGHTA and CDR2 is FQGNSA in the germline V gene. V dropped 1 base and J dropped 7; count of bases not matched to a gene: 3. The CDR3 extends over 13 amino acids. Written as DNA, the CDR3 is TGTGCCAGCAGCTTAGAACCAGGGGGTGGCTACACCTTC. This encodes CASSLEPGGGYTF.

This clone has more than one count but fewer than ten. The chain carries TRBV7-6 and TRBJ2-5; TRBD2 aligns across 7 bases. The germline gives CDR1 SGHVS, CDR2 FNYEAQ. V shed 5 bases and J 4 bases; nucleotides not matched to a gene: 10. There are 15 residues in the CDR3. The DNA for the CDR3 is TGTGCCAGCAGCGATACGGGCACGGGAGGAGAGACCCAGTACTTC. As protein: CASSDTGTGGETQYF. The whole variable domain, remainder taken from reference TRBV7-6 and TRBJ2-5, is GAGVSQSPRYKVTKRGQDVALRCDPISGHVSLYWYRQALGQGPEFLTYFNYEAQQDKSGLPNDRFSAERPEGSISTLTIQRTEQRDSAMYRCASSDTGTGGETQYFGPGTRLLVL.

This clone came up a few times. The rearrangement uses TRBV27 and TRBJ2-7; TRBD1 agrees at 10 bases. Unmatched junction bases numbered 9, after V lost 10 bases and J lost 6 bases. CDR1 MNHEY and CDR2 SMNVEV come from the germline V gene (reference sequence). The CDR3 totals 13 residues. The CDR3 region has the DNA TGTGCCACCCGTCGACAGGGGGCGGTCGAGCAGTACTTC. As protein: CATRRQGAVEQYF.

The chain links TRBV29-1 to TRBJ2-7; D perhaps matches TRBD2 (6 bases). The CDR3 is 13 residues long. Trimming pared 1 base from V and 6 bases from J, leaving 13 bases between. Germline CDR1 reads SQVTM; CDR2 reads ANQGSEA. The CDR3 DNA reads TGCAGCGTTGAAGGCTACAAGGGAGGCGAGCAGTACTTC. It yields the protein CSVEGYKGGEQYF.

The count of this clone is one. V gene TRBV12-3 or TRBV12-4 combines with J gene TRBJ2-7; D possibly corresponds to TRBD1 (6 bases). This CDR3 contains 13 residues. V lost 2 bases, J lost 9 bases, and 14 bases lay in between. The CDR3 protein is CASSLWGQAGQYF. The DNA for the CDR3 is TGTGCCAGCAGTTTATGGGGGCAGGCCGGGCAGTACTTC.

In its sample, this clone was seen once. The V call is TRBV9, the J call TRBJ1-6; D is uncertain. CDR3 length: 14 amino acids. Germline V gene lookup returns CDR1 SGDLS and CDR2 YYNGEE. The germline V and J ends were trimmed by 0 bases and 4 bases, with 5 bases remaining between them. CDR3 DNA: TGTGCCAGCAGCGTAGGGCTTTATAATTCACCCCTCCACTTT. Its protein product is CASSVGLYNSPLHF.

The chain joins TRBV5-1 to TRBJ1-3; 7 bases map to TRBD1. This CDR3 has 13 residues. The germline gives CDR1 SGHRS, CDR2 YFSETQ. After removal of 4 bases from V and 4 bases from J, the junction contained 2 bases not matched to a gene. The CDR3 region is CASSRGLGNTIYF. CDR3 bases: TGCGCCAGCAGCAGGGGGCTGGGAAACACCATATATTTT.

This chain connects TRBV7-8 to TRBJ1-1; D not certain. V lost 5 bases, J lost 0 bases, and 10 bases lay in between. CDR1 is SGHVS and CDR2 is FQNEAQ in the germline V gene. CDR3 length equals 14 residues. CDR3 loop: CASSPGLVNTEAFF. CDR3 nucleotide sequence: TGTGCCAGCAGCCCAGGTTTGGTGAACACTGAAGCTTTCTTT.

There are a few counts of this clone. The J gene is TRBJ2-1, the V gene TRBV4-3; TRBD2 agrees at 7 bases. The length of the CDR3 is 15 residues. Germline values: CDR1 LGHNA, CDR2 YSLEER. With 3 bases clipped from V and 5 bases from J, the junction kept 7 bases outside the gene matches. CDR3 DNA sequence: TGCGCCAGCAGCCAGGATCCCGGGGGGAACAATGAGCAGTTCTTC. Its protein is CASSQDPGGNNEQFF.

This sequence joins TRBV3-1 (or the pseudogene TRBV3-2) and TRBJ1-6; D is perhaps TRBD1 (5 bases). Between the trimmed V and J ends, which lost 3 bases and 4 bases, there was a span of 16 bases. Germline V gene lookup returns CDR1 LGHDT and CDR2 YNNKEL (reference sequence). The CDR3 spans 17 residues. In nucleotides, the CDR3 is TGTGCCAGCAGCCAGGTTGGACAACCGACATATAATTCACCCCTCCACTTT. As protein: CASSQVGQPTYNSPLHF.

The gene calls are TRBV9 and TRBJ2-1, with TRBD2 matching 13 bases. The junction had 4 bases not matched to a gene; V was cut back by 2 bases and J by 8 bases. Germline V gene sequence: CDR1 SGDLS, CDR2 YYNGEE. The CDR3 spans 15 residues. The CDR3 DNA follows: TGTGCCAGCAGCGTTTGGACTAGCGGGAGTGATGAGCAGTTCTTC. This encodes CASSVWTSGSDEQFF.

V gene TRBV5-1 combines with J gene TRBJ1-2, with D perhaps TRBD1 (5 bases). The V end was cut by 2 bases, the J end by 0 bases, with 8 bases between. The length of the CDR3 is 14 residues. Per germline, CDR1 SGHRS and CDR2 YFSETQ. The CDR3 loop reads CASSFDRANYGYTF. The CDR3 DNA reads TGCGCCAGCAGCTTCGACAGAGCTAACTATGGCTACACCTTC. Filled out from reference TRBV5-1 and TRBJ1-2, the complete variable domain reads KAGVTQTPRYLIKTRGQQVTLSCSPISGHRSVSWYQQTPGQGLQFLFEYFSETQRNKGNFPGRFSGRQFSNSRSEMNVSTLELGDSALYLCASSFDRANYGYTFGSGTRLTVV.

CDR3 DNA sequence: TGTGCCAGCAGTTTTAGGACTAGCGGGAGAGTGGAGACCCAGTACTTC. As protein: CASSFRTSGRVETQYF. The chain uses TRBV6-5 and TRBJ2-5, with 13 positions matching TRBD2. The CDR3 length is 16 residues. J was trimmed by 5 bases and V by 4 bases; bases with no gene match: 7. Germline V CDR1 and CDR2: MNHEY, SVGAGI.

V gene TRBV23-1 combines with J gene TRBJ1-2; unclear D gene. TRBV23-1 carries the ORF label, with uncertain function. V gave up 4 bases and J gave up 5 bases, with 11 bases separating them. The CDR3 sequence is 13 residues long. The CDR3 region has the DNA TGCGCCAGCAGTCGTCAGGAACCTTATGGCTACACCTTC. Residues: CASSRQEPYGYTF.

The CDR3 DNA reads as TGTGCCAGCAGTGAGGGGCAGGTGGGCTATAGCAATCAGCCCCAGCATTTT. Residues: CASSEGQVGYSNQPQHF. The J gene is TRBJ1-5, the V gene TRBV2; D is perhaps TRBD1 (5 bases). Trimming took 3 bases from V and 0 from J, leaving 15 bases between them. Germline CDR1 is SNHLY and CDR2 is FYNNEI. CDR3 length: 17 amino acids.

The CDR3 sequence is CASSPDRVGYGYTF. The CDR3 DNA reads as TGCGCCAGCAGCCCGGACAGGGTAGGCTATGGCTACACCTTC. The rearrangement links TRBV4-3 to TRBJ1-2; 8 positions match TRBD1. After removal of 4 bases from V and 4 bases from J, the junction contained 5 bases not matched to a gene. Germline V gene data show CDR1 as LGHNA and CDR2 as YSLEER. The CDR3 is made up of 14 amino acids.

This sequence joins TRBV20-1 and TRBJ2-2; D is unclear. The CDR3 has 14 amino acids. Germline V gene sequence: CDR1 DFQATT, CDR2 SNEGSKA (reference sequence). V lost 3 bases to trimming and J lost 4 bases, with 12 bases between them. The CDR3: CSASPPFGTGELFF. For the CDR3, the DNA is TGCAGTGCTAGTCCACCCTTCGGCACCGGGGAGCTGTTTTTT.

V and J are TRBV18 and TRBJ1-2; D gene ambiguous. The CDR3 is made up of 16 amino acids. Trimming took off 0 bases at V and 2 bases at J, with 13 bases between the two ends. The germline gives CDR1 KGHSH, CDR2 LQKENI. The CDR3 reads CASSPPSSGSNYGYTF. In DNA form, the CDR3 reads TGTGCCAGCTCACCACCGTCCTCCGGGTCGAACTATGGCTACACCTTC.

This chain connects TRBV5-1 to TRBJ1-6; D may be TRBD1 (5 bases). This CDR3 has 17 residues. Germline V gives CDR1 SGHRS, CDR2 YFSETQ. V lost 0 bases, J lost 7 bases, and 17 bases lay in between. The CDR3 region has the DNA TGCGCCAGCAGCTTGGTGTTTTCGGGGGGGTCGAATTCACCCCTCCACTTT. This encodes CASSLVFSGGSNSPLHF.

This chain connects TRBV5-1 to TRBJ2-6; D may be TRBD1 (6 bases). Trimming shortened V by 1 base and J by 4 bases, and 9 bases separated the two germline ends. The CDR3 contains 15 residues. Germline CDR1 and CDR2: SGHRS and YFSETQ. The CDR3 here is CASSLQGPGANVLTF. CDR3 nucleotides: TGCGCCAGCAGCTTGCAGGGGCCCGGGGCCAACGTCCTGACTTTC.

The chain joins TRBV28 to TRBJ1-4; 8 positions agree with TRBD1. After removal of 4 bases from V and 8 bases from J, the junction contained 6 bases not matched to a gene. The CDR3 has 14 residues. The V gene's germline CDR1 is MDHEN and CDR2 SYDVKM. CDR3 sequence reads: CASSSGGQAEKLFF. The CDR3 DNA sequence: TGTGCCAGCAGTTCAGGGGGCCAGGCCGAAAAACTGTTTTTT.

The chain combines TRBV3-1 (or the pseudogene TRBV3-2) with TRBJ2-1, with 16 bases lining up with TRBD2. The ends lost 6 bases at V and 0 bases at J; junction bases unmatched: 8. The CDR3 sequence is 19 residues long. CDR1 is LGHDT and CDR2 is YNNKEL in the germline V gene (reference sequence). The CDR3 spells CASRRAGLAGGSSYNEQFF. CDR3 DNA: TGTGCCAGCAGGCGGGCGGGACTAGCGGGGGGGAGCTCCTACAATGAGCAGTTCTTC.

The chain recombines TRBV11-2 with TRBJ1-2; no clear D. The CDR3 is 12 amino acids. The germline V gene encodes CDR1 SGHAT and CDR2 FQNNGV. Between the trimmed V and J ends, which lost 3 bases and 1 base, there was a span of 3 bases. The CDR3 loop is CASSFLNYGYTF. CDR3 nucleotide sequence: TGTGCCAGCAGCTTTCTTAACTATGGCTACACCTTC.

V gene TRBV21-1 combines with J gene TRBJ2-7; the D call of TRBD1 is as the table states it, not checked on the DNA. TRBV21-1 is marked as a pseudogene. This CDR3 is 13 amino acids long. As DNA, the CDR3 is TGTGCCATGCCCGTGGACAGGGGGGACGAGCAGTACTTC. It translates to CAMPVDRGDEQYF.

The V call is TRBV2, the J call TRBJ1-5; tentatively, D is TRBD1 (5 bases). The CDR3 loop spans 15 amino acids. V shed 6 bases and J shed 4 bases, with 16 bases lying between them. CDR1 and CDR2 (germline): SNHLY, FYNNEI. CDR3 loop: CASSKWGRRNQPQHF. For the CDR3, the DNA is TGTGCCAGCAGCAAATGGGGCAGACGGAATCAGCCCCAGCATTTT.